These T cell receptor beta chains were read from a single sample in a study of shared clonotypes between healthy human individuals. Libraries were prepared by immunoSEQ multiplex PCR; TCRdb keeps only in-frame clonotypes and omits some of them. This table holds 2.3 million or so clones, 90% to 95% found once. Input material: naive CD4+ T cells from PBMCs. These receptors originate from a man aged 18 to 30 in good health. Some clones in this sample may be carry-over from other donors' samples. CDR3s include the opening cysteine and the closing phenylalanine or tryptophan. The D gene is left open where the match is weak. Only part of the rows carry a size: once, few, many, or a class if the clone is expanded.

16	TRBV19	.	.	TRBJ2-2	CASSILGGANTGELFF	TGTGCCAGTAGTATACTCGGGGGCGCGAACACCGGGGAGCTGTTTTTT
13	TRBV12-5	.	.	TRBJ2-3	CASESSGTDTQYF	TGTGCTAGTGAATCTAGCGGCACAGATACGCAGTATTTT
14	TRBV2	.	few	TRBJ1-6	CASMESSYNSPLHF	TGTGCCAGCATGGAGAGCTCCTATAATTCACCCCTCCACTTT
13	TRBV7-9	.	few	TRBJ1-2	CASSLSLIHGYTF	TGTGCCAGCAGCTTGAGTCTGATCCATGGCTACACCTTC
13	TRBV6-1	TRBD1	.	TRBJ1-1	CASSGDRGRIAFF	TGTGCCAGCAGTGGGGACAGGGGGCGCATAGCTTTCTTT
15	TRBV5-1	.	.	TRBJ2-2	CASSLGSGDTGELFF	TGCGCCAGCAGCCTTGGGTCAGGAGACACCGGGGAGCTGTTTTTT
13	TRBV9	TRBD1	.	TRBJ1-5	CASSDRGNQPQHF	TGTGCCAGCAGCGACAGGGGAAATCAGCCCCAGCATTTT
15	TRBV2	.	.	TRBJ2-1	CAGHRWDKRGDEQFF	TGTGCCGGCCACCGGTGGGACAAACGGGGCGATGAGCAGTTCTTC
15	TRBV5-6	TRBD2	.	TRBJ2-1	CASSLGPSGRGEQFF	TGTGCCAGCAGCTTGGGGCCTAGCGGGAGGGGTGAGCAGTTCTTC
14	TRBV5-1	TRBD1	.	TRBJ1-1	CASSGQGGETEAFF	TGCGCCAGCAGCGGACAGGGTGGGGAGACTGAAGCTTTCTTT
13	TRBV6-1	.	.	TRBJ1-2	CASTDQGYYGYTF	TGTGCCAGCACTGATCAGGGATACTATGGCTACACCTTC
12	TRBV2	TRBD1	.	TRBJ2-7	CASSRQGYEQYF	TGTGCCAGCAGCCGACAGGGTTACGAGCAGTACTTC
14	TRBV11-2	.	.	TRBJ2-1	CASSFPGPGDEQFF	TGTGCCAGCAGCTTCCCGGGCCCGGGCGATGAGCAGTTCTTC
15	TRBV30	.	.	TRBJ2-7	CAWRAVTSGSYEQYF	TGTGCCTGGAGGGCAGTTACTTCCGGCTCCTACGAGCAGTACTTC
14	TRBV7-2	.	.	TRBJ1-1	CASSLAGFDTEAFF	TGTGCCAGCAGCTTAGCGGGATTTGACACTGAAGCTTTCTTT
15	TRBV15	TRBD1	.	TRBJ1-3	CATSTGTVYGNTIYF	TGTGCCACCAGCACTGGGACAGTCTACGGAAACACCATATATTTT
13	TRBV2	.	.	TRBJ2-7	CASSVWEGDEQYF	TGTGCCAGCAGTGTGTGGGAAGGAGACGAGCAGTACTTC
12	TRBV7-3	.	.	TRBJ2-1	CASSLMRGEQFF	TGTGCCAGCAGCTTAATGCGCGGGGAGCAGTTCTTC
12	TRBV5-1	.	once	TRBJ2-5	CASRPNQETQYF	TGCGCCAGCCGCCCGAACCAAGAGACCCAGTACTTC
11	TRBV29-1	TRBD1	.	TRBJ1-1	CSVGQGAEAFF	TGCAGCGTCGGACAGGGCGCTGAAGCTTTCTTT
15	TRBV6-1	.	.	TRBJ2-7	CASSTDPGSTYEQYF	TGTGCCAGCAGCACCGACCCAGGTTCTACCTACGAGCAGTACTTC
15	TRBV28	TRBD1	.	TRBJ1-4	CASSSPGQDHEKLFF	TGTGCCAGCAGTTCCCCCGGACAGGATCATGAAAAACTGTTTTTT
13	TRBV5-1	.	.	TRBJ1-1	CASRPDGNTEAFF	TGCGCCAGCAGGCCGGACGGGAACACTGAAGCTTTCTTT
15	TRBV5-3	.	.	TRBJ2-5	CARSLVGEWQETQYF	TGTGCCAGAAGCTTGGTGGGCGAATGGCAAGAGACCCAGTACTTC
16	TRBV5-6	.	.	TRBJ2-5	CASSLVTGGTGETQYF	TGTGCCAGCAGCCTCGTAACCGGGGGTACGGGAGAGACCCAGTACTTC
13	TRBV28	TRBD1	once	TRBJ2-5	CASRQGRPDTQYF	TGTGCCAGTCGACAGGGGCGTCCGGACACCCAGTACTTC
14	TRBV6-1	.	.	TRBJ2-2	CASIRGSNTGELFF	TGTGCCAGCATTCGGGGCTCGAACACCGGGGAGCTGTTTTTT
15	TRBV2	TRBD2	.	TRBJ2-7	CASRVAGGRSYEQYF	TGTGCCAGCAGAGTAGCGGGAGGAAGGTCCTACGAGCAGTACTTC
16	TRBV29-1	.	.	TRBJ2-1	CSVEPIEGQSYNEQFF	TGCAGCGTTGAACCGATAGAGGGGCAGTCCTACAATGAGCAGTTCTTC
15	TRBV4-1	.	once	TRBJ2-7	CASSQGPAASLEQYF	TGCGCCAGCAGCCAAGGTCCAGCCGCTTCGCTCGAGCAGTACTTC
13	TRBV7-9	TRBD1	.	TRBJ1-2	CASRQIQGAGYTF	TGTGCCAGCAGACAAATACAGGGGGCTGGCTACACCTTC
17	TRBV27	.	.	TRBJ1-2	CASSFGRAAPPGDGYTF	TGTGCCAGCAGTTTTGGTAGGGCAGCTCCTCCGGGGGATGGCTACACCTTC
13	TRBV27	.	.	TRBJ2-4	CASSSIELDIQYF	TGTGCCAGCAGCTCAATCGAACTGGACATTCAGTACTTC
15	TRBV12-5	TRBD1	.	TRBJ2-2	CASGPGTGNTGELFF	TGTGCTAGTGGACCCGGGACAGGGAACACCGGGGAGCTGTTTTTT
15	TRBV15	TRBD2	.	TRBJ2-1	CATSRDRASGRKQFF	TGTGCCACCAGCAGAGATCGGGCTAGCGGGAGGAAGCAGTTCTTC
14	TRBV6-1	TRBD1	.	TRBJ2-7	CATATGPQGDEQYF	TGTGCCACCGCTACTGGACCACAGGGGGACGAGCAGTACTTC
17	TRBV18	TRBD2	once	TRBJ2-2	CASSPPRLAGNTGELFF	TGTGCCAGCTCACCACCCCGACTAGCGGGGAACACCGGGGAGCTGTTTTTT
13	TRBV5-5	.	.	TRBJ2-2	CASSDVSIGVLFF	TGTGCCAGCAGCGACGTGTCGATAGGGGTACTGTTTTTT
15	TRBV28	TRBD2	.	TRBJ2-7	CASSVIAGGKYEQYF	TGTGCCAGCAGTGTCATAGCGGGAGGGAAATACGAGCAGTACTTC
15	TRBV6-1	TRBD1	.	TRBJ1-1	CASRAPGQGNTEAFF	TGTGCCAGCAGAGCCCCGGGACAGGGGAACACTGAAGCTTTCTTT
15	TRBV5-1	.	.	TRBJ1-2	CASRTGTPLNYGYTF	TGCGCCAGCAGAACAGGGACTCCGCTTAACTATGGCTACACCTTC
13	TRBV5-1	.	.	TRBJ2-5	CASRNPGAETQYF	TGCGCCAGCAGAAACCCAGGGGCAGAGACCCAGTACTTC
15	TRBV30	.	.	TRBJ2-7	CAWNAWGIISYEQYF	TGTGCCTGGAACGCTTGGGGGATCATATCCTACGAGCAGTACTTC
12	TRBV28	.	.	TRBJ1-5	CASSPLGQPQHF	TGTGCCAGCAGCCCTTTAGGTCAGCCCCAGCATTTT
11	TRBV11-2	.	.	TRBJ2-7	CASSSDYEQYF	TGTGCCAGCAGCTCCGACTACGAGCAGTACTTC